The text below deals with one TCR beta chain. Its target is not known. PCR amplification relied on 60 Vbeta primers (plus 13 Jbeta primers). Using immunoSEQ multiplex PCR, the repertoire was profiled, and TCRdb retains in-frame clones only, with some absent. The sample carries more than 50,000 clones, around 70% recorded once. CDR1 MGHDK and CDR2 SYGVNS come from the germline V gene. The CDR3 is 13 residues long. V was cut by 2 bases and J by 10 bases, with 12 bases left in between. The sample is drawn from a study of cytomegalovirus exposure and HLA in healthy donors. Study observations and caveats: Most observed TCR sequences were rare, whereas some public TCRs were detected in many donors. Earlier analysis found most TCR beta V segments productive about 87% or about 30% of the time.

This TCR was sampled from a woman aged 60-75 years in good health and CMV-seropositive. Sequenced material: PBMCs. The V and J genes are TRBV25-1 and TRBJ2-1, with D possibly being TRBD1 (5 bases). CDR3 amino acids: CASSEGRGGEQFF. For the CDR3, the DNA is TGTGCCAGCAGTGAAGGTAGGGGTGGGGAGCAGTTCTTC.